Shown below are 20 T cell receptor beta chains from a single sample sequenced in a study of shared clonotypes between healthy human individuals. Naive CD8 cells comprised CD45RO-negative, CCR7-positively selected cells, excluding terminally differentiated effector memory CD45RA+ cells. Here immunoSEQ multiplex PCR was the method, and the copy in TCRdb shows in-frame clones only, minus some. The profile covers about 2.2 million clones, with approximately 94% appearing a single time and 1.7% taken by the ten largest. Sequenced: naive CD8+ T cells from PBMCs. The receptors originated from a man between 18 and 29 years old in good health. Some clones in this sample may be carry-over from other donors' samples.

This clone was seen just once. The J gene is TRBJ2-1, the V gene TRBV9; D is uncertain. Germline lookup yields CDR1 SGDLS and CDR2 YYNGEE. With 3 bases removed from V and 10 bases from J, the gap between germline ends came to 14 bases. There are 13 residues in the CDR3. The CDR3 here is CASSASDGLEQFF. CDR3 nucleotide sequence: TGTGCCAGCAGCGCCTCCGACGGGTTGGAGCAGTTCTTC.

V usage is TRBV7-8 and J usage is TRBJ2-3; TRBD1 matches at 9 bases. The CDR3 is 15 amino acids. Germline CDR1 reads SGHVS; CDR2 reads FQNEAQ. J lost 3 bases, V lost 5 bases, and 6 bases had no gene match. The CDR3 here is CASSRDRVITDTQYF. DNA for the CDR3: TGTGCCAGCAGCCGGGACAGGGTTATTACAGATACGCAGTATTTT. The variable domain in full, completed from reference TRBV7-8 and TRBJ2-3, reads GAGVSQSPRYKVAKRGQDVALRCDPISGHVSLFWYQQALGQGPEFLTYFQNEAQLDKSGLPSDRFFAERPEGSVSTLKIQRTQQEDSAVYLCASSRDRVITDTQYFGPGTRLTVL.

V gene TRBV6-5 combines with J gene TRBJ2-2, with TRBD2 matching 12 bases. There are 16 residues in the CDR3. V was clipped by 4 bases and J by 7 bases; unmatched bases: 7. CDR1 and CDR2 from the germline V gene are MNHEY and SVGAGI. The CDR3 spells CASSSRTSGMDGELFF. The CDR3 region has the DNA TGTGCCAGCAGTTCCAGGACTAGCGGGATGGACGGGGAGCTGTTTTTT.

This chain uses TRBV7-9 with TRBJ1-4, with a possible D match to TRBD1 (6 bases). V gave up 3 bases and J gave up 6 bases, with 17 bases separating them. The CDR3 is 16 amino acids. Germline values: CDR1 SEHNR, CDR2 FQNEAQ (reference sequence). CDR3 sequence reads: CASSFSPQGKDEKLFF. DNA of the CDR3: TGTGCCAGCAGCTTTAGTCCACAGGGAAAGGATGAAAAACTGTTTTTT.

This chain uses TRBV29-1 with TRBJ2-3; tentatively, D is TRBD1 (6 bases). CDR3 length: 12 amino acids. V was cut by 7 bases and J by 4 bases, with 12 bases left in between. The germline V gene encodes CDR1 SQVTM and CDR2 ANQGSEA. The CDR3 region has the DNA TGCAGCGCCCGGGCAGGGGCAGATACGCAGTATTTT. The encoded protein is CSARAGADTQYF.

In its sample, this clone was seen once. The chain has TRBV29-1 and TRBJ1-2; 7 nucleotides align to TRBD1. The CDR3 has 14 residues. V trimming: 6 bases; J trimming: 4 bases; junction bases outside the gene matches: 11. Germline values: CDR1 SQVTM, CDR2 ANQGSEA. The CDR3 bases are TGCAGCGTCGCAAAACAGGGGTTACTCTATGGCTACACCTTC. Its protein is CSVAKQGLLYGYTF.

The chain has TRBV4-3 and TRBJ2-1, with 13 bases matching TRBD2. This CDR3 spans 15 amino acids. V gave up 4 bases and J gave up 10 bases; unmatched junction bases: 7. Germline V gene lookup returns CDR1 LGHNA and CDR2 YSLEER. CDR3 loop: CASSLSTSGRAEQFF. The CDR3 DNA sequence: TGCGCCAGCAGCCTTTCTACTAGCGGGAGGGCCGAGCAGTTCTTC.

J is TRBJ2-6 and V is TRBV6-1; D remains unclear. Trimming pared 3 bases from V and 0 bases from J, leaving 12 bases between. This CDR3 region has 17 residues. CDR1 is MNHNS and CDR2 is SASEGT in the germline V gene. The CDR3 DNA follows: TGTGCCAGCAGTGAGTCTTGGGATGCCTCTGGGGCCAACGTCCTGACTTTC. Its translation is CASSESWDASGANVLTF.

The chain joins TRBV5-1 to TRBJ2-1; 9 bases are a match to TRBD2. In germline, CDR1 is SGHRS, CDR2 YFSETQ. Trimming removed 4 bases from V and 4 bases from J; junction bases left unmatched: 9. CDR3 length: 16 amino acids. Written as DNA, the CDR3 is TGCGCCAGCAGCATTGTAGCGGGAGCATCTTACAATGAGCAGTTCTTC. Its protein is CASSIVAGASYNEQFF. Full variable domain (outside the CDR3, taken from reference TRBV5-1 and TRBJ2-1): KAGVTQTPRYLIKTRGQQVTLSCSPISGHRSVSWYQQTPGQGLQFLFEYFSETQRNKGNFPGRFSGRQFSNSRSEMNVSTLELGDSALYLCASSIVAGASYNEQFFGPGTRLTVL.

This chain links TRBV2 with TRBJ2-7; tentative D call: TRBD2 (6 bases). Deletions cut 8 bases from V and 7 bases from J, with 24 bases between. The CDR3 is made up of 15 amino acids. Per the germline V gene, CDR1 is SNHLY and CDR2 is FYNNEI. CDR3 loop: CASLPRIAAAGEQYF. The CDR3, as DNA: TGTGCCAGCCTACCCCGTATAGCGGCCGCTGGAGAGCAGTACTTC.

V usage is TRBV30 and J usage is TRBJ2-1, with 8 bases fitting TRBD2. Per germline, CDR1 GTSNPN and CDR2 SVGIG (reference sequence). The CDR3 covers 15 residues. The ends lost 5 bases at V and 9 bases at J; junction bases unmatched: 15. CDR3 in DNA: TGTGCCTGGGGACCCGGACTAGCCGGGGTTAGTGAGCAGTTCTTC. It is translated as CAWGPGLAGVSEQFF.

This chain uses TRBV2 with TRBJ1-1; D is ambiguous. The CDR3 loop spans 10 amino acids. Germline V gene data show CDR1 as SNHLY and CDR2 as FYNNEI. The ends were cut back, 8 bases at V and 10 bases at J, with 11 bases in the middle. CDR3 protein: CASPDAGAFF. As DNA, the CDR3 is TGTGCCAGCCCCGATGCGGGAGCTTTCTTT.

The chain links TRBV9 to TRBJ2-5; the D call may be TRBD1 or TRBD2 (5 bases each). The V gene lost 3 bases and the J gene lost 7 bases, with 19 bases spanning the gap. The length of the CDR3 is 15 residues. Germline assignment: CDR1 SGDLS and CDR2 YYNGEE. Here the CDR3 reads CASSADSGRVGTQYF. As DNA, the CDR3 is TGTGCCAGCAGCGCGGACTCGGGCAGGGTGGGGACCCAGTACTTC.

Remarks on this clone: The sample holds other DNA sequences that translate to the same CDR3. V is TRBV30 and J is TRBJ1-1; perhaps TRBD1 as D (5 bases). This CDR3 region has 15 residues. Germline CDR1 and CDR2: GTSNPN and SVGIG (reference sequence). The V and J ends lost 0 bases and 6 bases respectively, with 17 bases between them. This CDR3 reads CAWSVLPGFGAEAFF. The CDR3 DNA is TGTGCCTGGAGTGTACTCCCAGGGTTCGGGGCTGAAGCTTTCTTT.

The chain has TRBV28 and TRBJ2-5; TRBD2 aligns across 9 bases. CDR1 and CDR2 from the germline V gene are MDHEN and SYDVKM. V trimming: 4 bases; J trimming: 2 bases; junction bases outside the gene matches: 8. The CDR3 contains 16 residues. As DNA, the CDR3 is TGTGCCAGCAGTTACGGCGGGAGGGTATATCAAGAGACCCAGTACTTC. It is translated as CASSYGGRVYQETQYF.

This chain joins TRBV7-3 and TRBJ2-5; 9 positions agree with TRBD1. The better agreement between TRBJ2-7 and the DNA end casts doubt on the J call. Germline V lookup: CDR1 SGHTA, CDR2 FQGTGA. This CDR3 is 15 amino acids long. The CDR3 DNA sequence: TGTGCCAGCAGCCTCTCCGGGACAGGGTCCTACGAGCAGTACTTC. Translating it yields CASSLSGTGSYEQYF.

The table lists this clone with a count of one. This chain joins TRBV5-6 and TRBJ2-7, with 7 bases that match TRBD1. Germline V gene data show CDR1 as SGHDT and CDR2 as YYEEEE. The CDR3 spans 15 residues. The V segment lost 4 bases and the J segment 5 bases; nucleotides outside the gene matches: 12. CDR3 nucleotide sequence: TGTGCCAGCAGCGCTGTTCGACAGGGTTCAGACGAGCAGTACTTC. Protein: CASSAVRQGSDEQYF.

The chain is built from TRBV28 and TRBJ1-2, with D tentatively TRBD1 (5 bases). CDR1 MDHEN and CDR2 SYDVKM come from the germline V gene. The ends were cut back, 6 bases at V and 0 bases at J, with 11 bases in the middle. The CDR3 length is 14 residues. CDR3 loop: CASRRDPANYGYTF. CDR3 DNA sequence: TGTGCCAGCAGGCGGGACCCAGCTAACTATGGCTACACCTTC.

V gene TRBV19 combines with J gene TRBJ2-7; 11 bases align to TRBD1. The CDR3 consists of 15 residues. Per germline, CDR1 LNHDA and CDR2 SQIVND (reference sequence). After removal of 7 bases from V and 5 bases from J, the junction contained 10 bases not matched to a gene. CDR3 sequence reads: CASTPRDRGDHEQYF. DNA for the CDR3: TGTGCCAGTACCCCGAGGGACAGGGGGGACCACGAGCAGTACTTC.

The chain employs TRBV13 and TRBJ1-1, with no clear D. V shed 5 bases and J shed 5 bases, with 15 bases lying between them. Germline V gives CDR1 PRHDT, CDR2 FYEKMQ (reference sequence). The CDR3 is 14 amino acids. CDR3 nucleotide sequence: TGTGCCAGCAGCAACGCGAGTAGGAAAACTGAAGCTTTCTTT. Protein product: CASSNASRKTEAFF.